This T cell receptor (beta chain) was sequenced in a study of T cells in Graves' hyperthyroidism and ophthalmopathy. Germline-derived CDR1 and CDR2 are LNHDA and SQIVND (reference sequence). V dropped 3 bases and J dropped 8 bases, with 16 bases sitting between them. CDR3 size: 14 residues. RNA transcripts gave rise to amplified TCR beta CDR3 regions. HTBI primers drove first-round RT-PCR of the TCR CDR3. One entry per CDR3 protein results from TCRdb running MiXCR on the multiplex PCR reads. The profile shows around 720,000 distinct CDR3 sequences, about 35% of them singletons. This sequence joins TRBV19 and TRBJ1-1; TRBD1 might be the D (5 bases). The receptor was isolated from a middle-aged woman with Graves' hyperthyroidism. Source material: blood. The DNA of the CDR3 is TGTGCCAGTAGTATGAGTTCTGGGGCCGCGGAAGCTTTCTTT. Translation gives CASSMSSGAAEAFF. The entire variable domain, with the rest obtained from reference TRBV19 and TRBJ1-1, is as follows: DGGITQSPKYLFRKEGQNVTLSCEQNLNHDAMYWYRQDPGQGLRLIYYSQIVNDFQKGDIAEGYSVSREKKESFPLTVTSAQKNPTAFYLCASSMSSGAAEAFFGQGTRLTVV.